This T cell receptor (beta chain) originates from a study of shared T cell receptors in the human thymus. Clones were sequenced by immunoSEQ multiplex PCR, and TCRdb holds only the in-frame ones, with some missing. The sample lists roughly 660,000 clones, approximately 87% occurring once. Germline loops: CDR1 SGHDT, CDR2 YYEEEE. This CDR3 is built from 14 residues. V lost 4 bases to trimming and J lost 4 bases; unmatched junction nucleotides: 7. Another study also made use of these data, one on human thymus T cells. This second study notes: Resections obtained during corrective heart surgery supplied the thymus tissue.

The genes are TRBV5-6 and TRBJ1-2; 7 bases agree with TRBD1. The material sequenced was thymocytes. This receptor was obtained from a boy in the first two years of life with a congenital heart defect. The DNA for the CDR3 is TGTGCCAGCAGCCCGACAGGGCCCCTCTATGGCTACACCTTC. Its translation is CASSPTGPLYGYTF.